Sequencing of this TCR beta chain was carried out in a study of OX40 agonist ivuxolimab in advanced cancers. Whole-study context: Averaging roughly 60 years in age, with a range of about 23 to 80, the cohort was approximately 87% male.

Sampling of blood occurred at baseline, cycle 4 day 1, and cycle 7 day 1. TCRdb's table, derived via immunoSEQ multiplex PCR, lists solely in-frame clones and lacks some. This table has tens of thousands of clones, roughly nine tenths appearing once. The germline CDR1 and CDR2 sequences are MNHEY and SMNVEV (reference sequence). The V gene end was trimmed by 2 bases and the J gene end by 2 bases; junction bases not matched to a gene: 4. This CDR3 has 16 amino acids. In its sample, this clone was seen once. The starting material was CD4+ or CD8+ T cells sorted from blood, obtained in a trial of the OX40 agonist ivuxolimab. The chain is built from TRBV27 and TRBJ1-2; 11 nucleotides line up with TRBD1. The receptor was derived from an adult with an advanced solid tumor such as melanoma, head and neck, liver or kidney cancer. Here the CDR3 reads CASSLAWTGGNYGYTF. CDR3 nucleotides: TGTGCCAGCAGTTTAGCCTGGACAGGGGGCAACTATGGCTACACCTTC.